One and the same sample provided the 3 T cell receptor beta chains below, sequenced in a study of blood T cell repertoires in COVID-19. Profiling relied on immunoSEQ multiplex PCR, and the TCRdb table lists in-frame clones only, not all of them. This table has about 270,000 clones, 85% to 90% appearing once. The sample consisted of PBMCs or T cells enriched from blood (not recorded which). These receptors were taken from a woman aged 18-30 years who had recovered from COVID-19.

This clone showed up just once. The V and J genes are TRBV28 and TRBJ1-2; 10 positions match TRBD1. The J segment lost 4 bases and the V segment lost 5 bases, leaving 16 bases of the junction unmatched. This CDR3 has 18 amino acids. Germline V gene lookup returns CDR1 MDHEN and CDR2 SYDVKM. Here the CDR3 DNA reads TGTGCCAGCAGTCTAAACCGGGACAGGGGATTCAAACTCTATGGCTACACCTTC. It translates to CASSLNRDRGFKLYGYTF.

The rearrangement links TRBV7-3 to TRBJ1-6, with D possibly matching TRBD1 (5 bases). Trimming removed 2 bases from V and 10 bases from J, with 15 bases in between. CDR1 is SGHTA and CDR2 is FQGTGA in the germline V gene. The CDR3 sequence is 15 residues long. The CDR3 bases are TGTGCCAGCAGCTTAGACGGGGGGATGGGATCACCCCTCCACTTT. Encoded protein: CASSLDGGMGSPLHF.

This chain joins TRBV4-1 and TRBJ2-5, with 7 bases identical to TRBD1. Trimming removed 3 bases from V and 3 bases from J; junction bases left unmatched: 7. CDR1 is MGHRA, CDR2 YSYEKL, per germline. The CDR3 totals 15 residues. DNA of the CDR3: TGCGCCAGCAGCCAGGGGGACAGCTGGAAAGAGACCCAGTACTTC. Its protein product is CASSQGDSWKETQYF.